These 3 T cell receptor beta chains were all obtained from the same sample, sequenced in a study of technical replicates of blood from several donors. The data were produced by immunoSEQ multiplex PCR, yet TCRdb's version contains in-frame clones alone and is incomplete. Counted here are 85,000 to 95,000 clones, 90% to 97% occurring once; the ten biggest clones make up more than 0.35%. Sequencing was carried out using T cells isolated from PBMCs. These TCRs come from a human donor in good health.

The CDR3 protein is CASSLGDRGSNTGELFF. For the CDR3, the DNA is TGTGCCAGCAGCTTAGGGGACAGGGGCTCGAACACCGGGGAGCTGTTTTTT. The chain is built from TRBV7-9 and TRBJ2-2, with TRBD1 matching 10 bases. From germline, CDR1 is SEHNR and CDR2 FQNEAQ (reference sequence). V shed 1 base and J 0 bases; nucleotides not matched to a gene: 2. This CDR3 contains 17 residues. Full variable domain (outside the CDR3, taken from reference TRBV7-9 and TRBJ2-2): DTGVSQNPRHKITKRGQNVTFRCDPISEHNRLYWYRQTLGQGPEFLTYFQNEAQLEKSRLLSDRFSAERPKGSFSTLEIQRTEQGDSAMYLCASSLGDRGSNTGELFFGEGSRLTVL.

V gene TRBV2 combines with J gene TRBJ2-5; 10 nucleotides align to TRBD1. The CDR3 runs 14 residues. CDR1 is SNHLY, CDR2 FYNNEI, per germline. Trimming took 4 bases from V and 5 from J; bases not matched to a gene: 4. DNA for the CDR3: TGTGCCAGCAGTGGACAGGGGGCGACCGAGACCCAGTACTTC. Amino acids: CASSGQGATETQYF. Complete variable domain (other parts from reference TRBV2 and TRBJ2-5): EPEVTQTPSHQVTQMGQEVILRCVPISNHLYFYWYRQILGQKVEFLVSFYNNEISEKSEIFDDQFSVERPDGSNFTLKIRSTKLEDSAMYFCASSGQGATETQYFGPGTRLLVL.

The rearrangement links TRBV28 to TRBJ2-3, with 12 bases fitting TRBD2. Germline lookup yields CDR1 MDHEN and CDR2 SYDVKM. This CDR3 contains 18 residues. The V gene end was trimmed by 4 bases and the J gene end by 4 bases; junction bases not matched to a gene: 12. The CDR3 nucleotides are TGTGCCAGCAGTTCTTTATTGACTAGCGGGAGTCCCCCAGATACGCAGTATTTT. This codes for CASSSLLTSGSPPDTQYF.